The subject of this entry is one T cell receptor (beta chain). This entry belongs to a study of cytomegalovirus exposure and HLA in healthy donors. Germline V gene sequence: CDR1 GTSNPN, CDR2 SVGIG (reference sequence). The CDR3 covers 13 residues. V was pared by 4 bases and J by 2 bases, with 11 bases between. This PCR relied on a set of 60 Vbeta primers and 13 Jbeta primers. The method was immunoSEQ multiplex PCR; TCRdb's version includes in-frame clones alone and lacks a portion of them. This sample contains about 160,000 clones. Sequencing input: PBMCs. The chain combines TRBV30 with TRBJ1-2, with a possible D match to TRBD1 (5 bases). This TCR was recovered from a man younger than 45 in good health and CMV-seronegative. The CDR3 DNA follows: TGTGCCTGGAAGGTTCCAGGGAACTATGGCTACACCTTC. Its protein is CAWKVPGNYGYTF.